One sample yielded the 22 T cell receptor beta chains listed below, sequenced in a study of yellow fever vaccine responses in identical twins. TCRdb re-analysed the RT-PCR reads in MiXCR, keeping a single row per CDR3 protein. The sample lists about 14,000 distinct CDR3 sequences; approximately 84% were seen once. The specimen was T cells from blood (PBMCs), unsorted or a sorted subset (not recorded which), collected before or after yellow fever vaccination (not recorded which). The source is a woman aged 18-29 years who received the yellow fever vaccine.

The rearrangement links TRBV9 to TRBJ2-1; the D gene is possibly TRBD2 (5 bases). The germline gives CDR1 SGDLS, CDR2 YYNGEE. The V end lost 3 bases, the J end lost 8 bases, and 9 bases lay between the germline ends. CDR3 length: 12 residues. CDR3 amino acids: CASSADWDEQFF. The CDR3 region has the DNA TGTGCCAGCAGCGCGGACTGGGATGAGCAGTTCTTC.

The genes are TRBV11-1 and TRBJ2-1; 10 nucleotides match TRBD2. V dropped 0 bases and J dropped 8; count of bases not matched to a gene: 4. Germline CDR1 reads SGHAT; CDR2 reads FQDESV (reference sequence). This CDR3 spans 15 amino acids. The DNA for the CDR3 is TGTGCCAGCAGCTTAGCGGCTAGCGGGAGCGATGAGCAGTTCTTC. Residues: CASSLAASGSDEQFF.

The CDR3 coding sequence is TGCGCCAGCAGTGATGGGGGACTGGGAGACAATGAGCAGTTCTTC. This codes for CASSDGGLGDNEQFF. The V call is TRBV10-1, the J call TRBJ2-1, with a weak D call TRBD2 (6 bases). The CDR3 length is 15 residues. Germline CDR1 WNHNN, CDR2 SYGVQD (reference sequence). V was shortened by 3 bases and J by 5 bases, with 14 bases between the two germline ends.

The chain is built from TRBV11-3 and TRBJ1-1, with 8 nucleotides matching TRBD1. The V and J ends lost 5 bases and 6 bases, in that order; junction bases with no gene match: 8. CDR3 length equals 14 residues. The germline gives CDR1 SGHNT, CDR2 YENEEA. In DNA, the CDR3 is TGTGCCAGCAGCCGGACAGGGAACGTGGCTGAAGCTTTCTTT. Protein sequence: CASSRTGNVAEAFF.

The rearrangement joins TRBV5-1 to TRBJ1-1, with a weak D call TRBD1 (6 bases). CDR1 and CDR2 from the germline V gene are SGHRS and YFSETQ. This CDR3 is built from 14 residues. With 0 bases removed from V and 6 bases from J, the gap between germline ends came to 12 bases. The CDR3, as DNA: TGCGCCAGCAGCTTGGGACAGGAGGGATCTGAAGCTTTCTTT. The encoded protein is CASSLGQEGSEAFF.

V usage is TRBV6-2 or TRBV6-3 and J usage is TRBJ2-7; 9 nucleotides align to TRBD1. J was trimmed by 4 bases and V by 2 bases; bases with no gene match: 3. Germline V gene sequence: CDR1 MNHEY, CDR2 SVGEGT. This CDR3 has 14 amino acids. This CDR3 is CASSYRDRVYEQYF. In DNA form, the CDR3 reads TGTGCCAGCAGTTACCGGGACAGGGTTTACGAGCAGTACTTC.

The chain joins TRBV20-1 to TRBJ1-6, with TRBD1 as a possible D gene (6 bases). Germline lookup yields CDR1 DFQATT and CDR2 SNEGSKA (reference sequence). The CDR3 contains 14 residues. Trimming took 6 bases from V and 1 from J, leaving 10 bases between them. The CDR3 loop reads CSAPDSSYNSPLHF. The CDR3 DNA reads TGCAGTGCCCCGGACAGTTCCTATAATTCACCCCTCCACTTT.

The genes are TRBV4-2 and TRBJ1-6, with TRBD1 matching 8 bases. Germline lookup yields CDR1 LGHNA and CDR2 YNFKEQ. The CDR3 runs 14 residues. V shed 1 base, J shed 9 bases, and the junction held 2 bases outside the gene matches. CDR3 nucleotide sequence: TGTGCCAGCAGCCAAGCGGACAGGGCTTCACCCCTCCACTTT. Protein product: CASSQADRASPLHF.

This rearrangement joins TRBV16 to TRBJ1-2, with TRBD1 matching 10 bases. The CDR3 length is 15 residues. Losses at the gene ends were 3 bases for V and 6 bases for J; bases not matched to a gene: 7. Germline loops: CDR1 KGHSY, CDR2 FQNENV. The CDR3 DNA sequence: TGTGCCAGCAGCCAGACTCAGGGGACAGGGGATGGCTACACCTTC. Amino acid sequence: CASSQTQGTGDGYTF.

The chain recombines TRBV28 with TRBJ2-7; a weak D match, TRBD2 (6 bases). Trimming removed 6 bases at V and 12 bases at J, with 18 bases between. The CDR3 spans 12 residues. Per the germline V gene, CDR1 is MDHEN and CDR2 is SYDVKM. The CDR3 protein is CASSAGPSWLYV. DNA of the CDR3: TGTGCCAGCAGCGCGGGACCCAGCTGGCTGTACGTC.

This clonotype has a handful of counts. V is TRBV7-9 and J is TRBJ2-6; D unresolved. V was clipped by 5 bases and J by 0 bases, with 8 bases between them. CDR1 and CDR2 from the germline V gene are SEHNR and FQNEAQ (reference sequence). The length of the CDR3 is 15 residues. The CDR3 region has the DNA TGTGCCAGCAGCCCCCCAGGCTCTGGGGCCAACGTCCTGACTTTC. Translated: CASSPPGSGANVLTF.

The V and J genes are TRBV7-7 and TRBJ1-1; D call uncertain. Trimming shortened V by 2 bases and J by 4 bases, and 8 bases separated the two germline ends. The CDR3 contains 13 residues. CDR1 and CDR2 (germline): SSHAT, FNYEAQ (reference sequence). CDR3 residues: CASSLRDGTEAFF. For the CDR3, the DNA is TGTGCCAGCAGCTTACGGGATGGCACTGAAGCTTTCTTT. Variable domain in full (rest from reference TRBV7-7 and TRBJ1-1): GAGVSQSPRYKVTKRGQDVTLRCDPISSHATLYWYQQALGQGPEFLTYFNYEAQPDKSGLPSDRFSAERPEGSISTLTIQRTEQRDSAMYRCASSLRDGTEAFFGQGTRLTVV.

The CDR3, as DNA: TGTGCCAGCAGGGACAGCAACTATGGCTACACCTTC. Translating gives CASRDSNYGYTF. V and J are TRBV28 and TRBJ1-2; tentatively, D is TRBD1 (6 bases). Germline V gives CDR1 MDHEN, CDR2 SYDVKM. The ends were cut back, 6 bases at V and 2 bases at J, with 7 bases in the middle. The CDR3 loop spans 12 amino acids.

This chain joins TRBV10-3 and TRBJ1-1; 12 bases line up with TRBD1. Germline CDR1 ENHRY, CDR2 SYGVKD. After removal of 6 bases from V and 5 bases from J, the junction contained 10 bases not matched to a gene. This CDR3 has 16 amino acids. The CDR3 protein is CAIRPRGTGGLTEAFF. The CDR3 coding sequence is TGTGCCATCAGACCCAGGGGGACAGGGGGCTTGACTGAAGCTTTCTTT.

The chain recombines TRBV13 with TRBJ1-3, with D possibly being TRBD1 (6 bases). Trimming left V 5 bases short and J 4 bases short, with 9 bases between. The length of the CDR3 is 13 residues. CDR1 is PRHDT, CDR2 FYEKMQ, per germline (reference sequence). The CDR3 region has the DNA TGTGCCAGCAGCACAGGGCTGGGAAACACCATATATTTT. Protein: CASSTGLGNTIYF.

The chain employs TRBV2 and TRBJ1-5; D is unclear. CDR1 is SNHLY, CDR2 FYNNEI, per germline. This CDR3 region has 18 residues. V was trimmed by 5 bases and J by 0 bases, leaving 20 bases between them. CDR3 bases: TGTGCCAGCAGTTCAACGTATCTCGCTGCCTTTAGCAATCAGCCCCAGCATTTT. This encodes CASSSTYLAAFSNQPQHF.

Here the CDR3 reads CASSPVRGGQNEQFF. DNA of the CDR3: TGTGCCAGCAGCCCCGTCCGAGGCGGACAAAATGAGCAGTTCTTC. V and J are TRBV4-2 and TRBJ2-1, with D possibly being TRBD1 (5 bases). CDR1 and CDR2 from the germline V gene are LGHNA and YNFKEQ. The CDR3 contains 15 residues. Trimming cost V 4 bases and J 7 bases, with 17 bases left between them.

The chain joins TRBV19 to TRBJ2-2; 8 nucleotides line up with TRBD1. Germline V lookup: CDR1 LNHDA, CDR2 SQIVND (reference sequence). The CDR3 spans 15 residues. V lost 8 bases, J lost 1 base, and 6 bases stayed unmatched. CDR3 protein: CASSSGTGNTGELFF. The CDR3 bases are TGTGCCAGTTCTTCCGGGACAGGGAACACCGGGGAGCTGTTTTTT.

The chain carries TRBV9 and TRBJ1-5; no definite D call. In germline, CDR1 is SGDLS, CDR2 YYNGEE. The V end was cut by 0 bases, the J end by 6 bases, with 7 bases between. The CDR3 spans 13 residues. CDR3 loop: CASSVDHSQPQHF. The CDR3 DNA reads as TGTGCCAGCAGCGTAGACCACAGTCAGCCCCAGCATTTT.

DNA for the CDR3: TGTGCCAGCAGTGACAGACCCTTTGTCACAGATACGCAGTATTTT. Its protein product is CASSDRPFVTDTQYF. This chain uses TRBV2 with TRBJ2-3; D is ambiguous. The V gene's germline CDR1 is SNHLY and CDR2 FYNNEI. The CDR3 is 15 residues long. Between the trimmed V and J ends, which lost 3 bases and 2 bases, there was a span of 12 bases.

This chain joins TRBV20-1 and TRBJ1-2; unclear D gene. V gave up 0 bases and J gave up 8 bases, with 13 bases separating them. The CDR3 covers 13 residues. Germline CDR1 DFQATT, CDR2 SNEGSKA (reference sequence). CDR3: CSARDRSVTGYTF. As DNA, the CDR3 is TGCAGTGCTAGAGATAGATCCGTTACCGGCTACACCTTC.

The CDR3 spells CASSRDGQATSGNTIYF. The CDR3 DNA is TGCGCCAGCAGCCGAGATGGACAGGCGACCTCTGGAAACACCATATATTTT. The rearrangement links TRBV23-1 to TRBJ1-3; 7 bases match TRBD1. TRBV23-1 is labeled an ORF, and its function is uncertain. The V gene end was trimmed by 6 bases and the J gene end by 0 bases; junction bases not matched to a gene: 11. The CDR3 totals 17 residues.